Each of the 23 T cell receptor beta chains below was sequenced from the same sample in a study of tumor-infiltrating lymphocytes in localized non-small cell lung cancer. The assay was immunoSEQ multiplex PCR, and TCRdb's table has in-frame clones only and misses some. This table holds approximately 17,000 clones, around 75% found once. The sample consisted of lung tumor tissue. Source of these receptors: a human donor with non-small cell lung cancer.

The gene calls are TRBV10-3 and TRBJ1-3; D gene uncertain. This CDR3 spans 13 amino acids. The V end lost 6 bases, the J end lost 2 bases, and 8 bases lay between the germline ends. In germline, CDR1 is ENHRY, CDR2 SYGVKD. The CDR3 bases are TGTGCCATCAGGGAGGGCCCTGGAAACACCATATATTTT. It translates to CAIREGPGNTIYF.

This clone has a single count. The V and J genes are TRBV5-1 and TRBJ2-7, with 8 nucleotides matching TRBD1. CDR1 and CDR2 (germline): SGHRS, YFSETQ. There are 15 residues in the CDR3. V trimming: 2 bases; J trimming: 5 bases; junction bases outside the gene matches: 9. CDR3 sequence (DNA): TGCGCCAGCAGCTTAATTACAGGGGGTGGCCACGAGCAGTACTTC. Protein: CASSLITGGGHEQYF.

The genes are TRBV7-4 and TRBJ1-2; TRBD1 might be the D (6 bases). Germline CDR1 reads SGHVT; CDR2 reads SQSDAQ. Trimming pared 2 bases from V and 4 bases from J, leaving 14 bases between. This CDR3 is 15 amino acids long. The CDR3 DNA reads TGTGCCAGCAGCTTACCGGACAGTTGGCTCTATGGCTACACCTTC. Protein sequence: CASSLPDSWLYGYTF.

The V gene is TRBV18, the J gene TRBJ1-3; D uncertain. Germline lookup yields CDR1 KGHSH and CDR2 LQKENI. The CDR3 extends over 14 amino acids. Between the trimmed V and J ends, which lost 2 bases and 1 base, there was a span of 6 bases. CDR3 amino acids: CASSPVGSGNTIYF. The DNA of the CDR3 is TGTGCCAGCTCACCAGTAGGGTCTGGAAACACCATATATTTT.

The chain joins TRBV5-3 to TRBJ1-5; D remains ambiguous. TRBV5-3 is labeled an ORF, and its function is uncertain. The CDR3 has 14 amino acids. V was cut by 0 bases and J by 0 bases, with 4 bases left in between. Written as DNA, the CDR3 is TGTGCCAGAAGCTTGGTAGGTAGCAATCAGCCCCAGCATTTT. Translating it yields CARSLVGSNQPQHF.

The chain has TRBV7-8 and TRBJ2-7; D gene uncertain. The CDR3 runs 14 residues. The germline gives CDR1 SGHVS, CDR2 FQNEAQ. Trimming shortened V by 0 bases and J by 3 bases, and 9 bases separated the two germline ends. In nucleotides, the CDR3 is TGTGCCAGCAGCTTAGCGGGCGGAAACTACGAGCAGTACTTC. Translation gives CASSLAGGNYEQYF.

V gene TRBV11-2 combines with J gene TRBJ1-1; D remains ambiguous. This CDR3 region has 14 residues. CDR1 and CDR2 from the germline V gene are SGHAT and FQNNGV. V lost 5 bases and J 8 bases, leaving 18 bases between the germline ends. The CDR3 region is CASSKTRKVLEAFF. The CDR3 DNA follows: TGTGCCAGCAGCAAGACCCGGAAGGTTCTCGAAGCTTTCTTT. Variable domain in full (rest from reference TRBV11-2 and TRBJ1-1): EAGVAQSPRYKIIEKRQSVAFWCNPISGHATLYWYQQILGQGPKLLIQFQNNGVVDDSQLPKDRFSAERLKGVDSTLKIQPAKLEDSAVYLCASSKTRKVLEAFFGQGTRLTVV.

This clone is a singleton in its sample. This rearrangement joins TRBV11-2 to TRBJ2-1; tentative D call: TRBD2 (6 bases). Germline V gives CDR1 SGHAT, CDR2 FQNNGV. This CDR3 spans 16 amino acids. Between the trimmed V and J ends, which lost 5 bases and 9 bases, there was a span of 23 bases. The CDR3 spells CASSPSPGLWVLEQFF. DNA of the CDR3: TGTGCCAGCAGCCCGAGCCCGGGACTCTGGGTTCTTGAGCAGTTCTTC.

This clone has only one observation. This chain links TRBV5-5 with TRBJ1-1; D uncertain. Deletions cut 0 bases from V and 2 bases from J, with 5 bases between. Germline CDR1 is SGHKS and CDR2 is YYEKEE (reference sequence). The CDR3 totals 13 residues. CDR3 loop: CASSLEDNTEAFF. In DNA, the CDR3 is TGTGCCAGCAGCTTGGAAGATAACACTGAAGCTTTCTTT.

This clone appeared once. The J gene is TRBJ2-7, the V gene TRBV7-2; D possibly corresponds to TRBD1 (6 bases). In germline, CDR1 is SGHTA, CDR2 FQGNSA. Trimming removed 6 bases from V and 3 bases from J, with 15 bases in between. The CDR3 contains 14 residues. This CDR3 reads CASRPTGTSYEQYF. The CDR3 coding sequence is TGTGCCAGCAGGCCTACCGGGACAAGCTACGAGCAGTACTTC.

The V gene is TRBV19, the J gene TRBJ1-5; 7 nucleotides line up with TRBD1. J was trimmed by 4 bases and V by 7 bases; bases with no gene match: 10. The CDR3 spans 15 residues. The germline CDR1 and CDR2 sequences are LNHDA and SQIVND (reference sequence). This CDR3 is CASNRGQGGNQPQHF. As DNA, the CDR3 is TGTGCCAGTAATAGGGGGCAGGGTGGGAATCAGCCCCAGCATTTT.

The V gene is TRBV30, the J gene TRBJ2-4, with no clear D. V gave up 2 bases and J gave up 5 bases, with 4 bases separating them. The CDR3 runs to 11 residues. The germline V gene has CDR1 GTSNPN and CDR2 SVGIG (reference sequence). For the CDR3, the DNA is TGTGCCTGGAGTCCCCAAAACATTCAGTACTTC. Translation: CAWSPQNIQYF.

This sequence joins TRBV27 and TRBJ1-5, with D unresolved. The CDR3 loop spans 12 amino acids. Germline assignment: CDR1 MNHEY and CDR2 SMNVEV (reference sequence). Trimming stripped 4 bases from V and 11 bases from J, with 12 bases between. For the CDR3, the DNA is TGTGCCAGCAGTTCAGGAGTCGGGGCCCAGCATTTT. This gives the protein CASSSGVGAQHF.

The rearrangement joins TRBV5-8 to TRBJ2-1; D is undetermined. The CDR3 consists of 11 residues. Trimming left V 3 bases short and J 9 bases short, with 7 bases between. Germline CDR1 and CDR2: SGHTS and YDEGEE. The CDR3 protein is CASSSPPEQFF. CDR3 DNA: TGTGCCAGCAGCTCTCCGCCTGAGCAGTTCTTC.

The chain carries TRBV9 and TRBJ1-2; 10 nucleotides match TRBD1. With 2 bases clipped from V and 5 bases from J, the junction kept 6 bases outside the gene matches. CDR1 and CDR2 (germline): SGDLS, YYNGEE. The CDR3 totals 15 residues. Written as DNA, the CDR3 is TGTGCCAGCAGCGTCCTGGGACAGGGGACGTATGGCTACACCTTC. It yields the protein CASSVLGQGTYGYTF.

The chain is built from TRBV5-1 and TRBJ2-1; D unclear. The germline gives CDR1 SGHRS, CDR2 YFSETQ. V lost 0 bases and J lost 2, with 6 bases in between. The CDR3 has 14 amino acids. The CDR3 protein is CASSLEVPYNEQFF. The CDR3 DNA reads TGCGCCAGCAGCTTGGAGGTCCCCTACAATGAGCAGTTCTTC.

This clone has just a few counts. CDR3: CATTPGGAIGFRPQHF. The CDR3 nucleotides are TGTGCCACCACCCCAGGGGGCGCGATAGGTTTTCGGCCCCAGCATTTT. The V call is TRBV15, the J call TRBJ1-5, with 8 bases fitting TRBD1. This CDR3 comprises 16 residues. V dropped 7 bases and J dropped 9; count of bases not matched to a gene: 17. Germline CDR1 reads LNHNV; CDR2 reads YYDKDF (reference sequence).

This clone was observed a single time. The rearrangement joins TRBV19 to TRBJ2-7; D possibly corresponds to TRBD1 (6 bases). The CDR3 spans 14 residues. CDR1 LNHDA and CDR2 SQIVND come from the germline V gene (reference sequence). Trimming removed 4 bases from V and 6 bases from J, with 16 bases in between. CDR3 nucleotide sequence: TGTGCCAGTAGTACGTCGGGACAAGGGGCCGAGCAGTACTTC. Its protein product is CASSTSGQGAEQYF.

This chain joins TRBV6-6 and TRBJ1-4; 7 bases are a match to TRBD1. This CDR3 has 14 amino acids. Germline V CDR1 and CDR2: MNHNY, SVGAGI (reference sequence). V was clipped by 5 bases and J by 13 bases; unmatched bases: 13. CDR3 bases: TGTGCCAGCAGTATCCCAGGGGGGGTTGTACGACTGTTTTTT. This codes for CASSIPGGVVRLFF.

The rearrangement uses TRBV7-9 and TRBJ1-1; D is perhaps TRBD1 (5 bases). This CDR3 region has 15 residues. The germline CDR1 and CDR2 sequences are SEHNR and FQNEAQ (reference sequence). V was pared by 5 bases and J by 0 bases, with 13 bases between. The CDR3 coding sequence is TGTGCCAGCAGCCCCCCGGGACGGATGAACACTGAAGCTTTCTTT. Encoded protein: CASSPPGRMNTEAFF. Full variable domain (rest looked up from reference TRBV7-9 and TRBJ1-1): DTGVSQNPRHKITKRGQNVTFRCDPISEHNRLYWYRQTLGQGPEFLTYFQNEAQLEKSRLLSDRFSAERPKGSFSTLEIQRTEQGDSAMYLCASSPPGRMNTEAFFGQGTRLTVV.

This clone was detected a few times. This chain uses TRBV6-5 with TRBJ1-4, with unresolved D. Germline V gene lookup returns CDR1 MNHEY and CDR2 SVGAGI. The V end lost 6 bases, the J end lost 0 bases, and 8 bases lay between the germline ends. The CDR3 is made up of 14 amino acids. In nucleotides, the CDR3 is TGTGCCAGCAGAAGGGCCGCAACTAATGAAAAACTGTTTTTT. This encodes CASRRAATNEKLFF.

J is TRBJ1-1 and V is TRBV20-1; no definite D call. The CDR3 consists of 11 residues. Trimming pared 6 bases from V and 1 base from J, leaving 6 bases between. Germline loops: CDR1 DFQATT, CDR2 SNEGSKA (reference sequence). The CDR3 loop is CSARRNTEAFF. CDR3 sequence (DNA): TGCAGTGCCCGTCGGAACACTGAAGCTTTCTTT.

The chain is built from TRBV2 and TRBJ2-4, with a weak D call TRBD2 (5 bases). The germline V gene has CDR1 SNHLY and CDR2 FYNNEI. V was pared by 8 bases and J by 9 bases, with 20 bases between. The CDR3 sequence is 14 residues long. CDR3 DNA sequence: TGTGCCAGCTCCAGTTCGGGGATTGCAGGCATTCAGTACTTC. This sequence encodes CASSSSGIAGIQYF.